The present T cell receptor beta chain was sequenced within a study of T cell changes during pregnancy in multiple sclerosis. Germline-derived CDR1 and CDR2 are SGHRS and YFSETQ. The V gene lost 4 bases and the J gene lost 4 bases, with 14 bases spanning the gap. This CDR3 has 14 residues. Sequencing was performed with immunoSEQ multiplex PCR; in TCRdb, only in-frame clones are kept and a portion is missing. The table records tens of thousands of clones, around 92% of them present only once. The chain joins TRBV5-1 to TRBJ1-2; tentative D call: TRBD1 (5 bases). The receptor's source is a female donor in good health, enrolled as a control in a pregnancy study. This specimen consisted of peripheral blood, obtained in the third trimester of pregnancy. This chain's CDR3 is CASSPGTSGYGYTF. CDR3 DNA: TGCGCCAGCAGCCCCGGGACTTCAGGCTATGGCTACACCTTC.